A single sample is the source of the 29 T cell receptor beta chains below, sequenced in a study of identifying expanded T cells in peripheral blood. Repertoires were generated with immunoSEQ multiplex PCR, while TCRdb's copy carries only in-frame clones and drops some. The table includes approximately 86,000 clones, about 88% detected once. Specimen: blood. These receptors all stem from a person aged 18 to 69 in good health.

This rearrangement joins TRBV13 to TRBJ2-7; 8 nucleotides align to TRBD1. Germline V gene sequence: CDR1 PRHDT, CDR2 FYEKMQ (reference sequence). Unmatched junction bases numbered 14, after V lost 7 bases and J lost 3 bases. The CDR3 spans 16 residues. CDR3 loop: CASTIRVGQGLYEQYF. DNA for the CDR3: TGTGCCAGCACCATAAGGGTCGGACAGGGTCTCTACGAGCAGTACTTC.

This clone appeared a single time. The gene calls are TRBV6-5 and TRBJ1-4, with D hard to call. This CDR3 is built from 15 residues. Trimming pared 0 bases from V and 0 bases from J, leaving 5 bases between. CDR1 MNHEY and CDR2 SVGAGI come from the germline V gene. The CDR3 loop is CASSYSGATNEKLFF. DNA for the CDR3: TGTGCCAGCAGTTACTCTGGGGCAACTAATGAAAAACTGTTTTTT.

The table lists this clone with a few counts. The CDR3 reads CAWSDQGLHGYTF. CDR3 bases: TGTGCCTGGAGTGACCAGGGCTTGCATGGCTACACCTTC. The chain combines TRBV30 with TRBJ1-2; perhaps TRBD1 as D (5 bases). Per germline, CDR1 GTSNPN and CDR2 SVGIG (reference sequence). Trimming took 1 base from V and 6 from J, leaving 12 bases between them. The CDR3 covers 13 residues.

The chain uses TRBV11-2 and TRBJ2-7, with D unclear. CDR1 and CDR2 from the germline V gene are SGHAT and FQNNGV. Trimming stripped 2 bases from V and 3 bases from J, with 11 bases between. The CDR3 has 14 amino acids. The CDR3 nucleotides are TGTGCCAGCAGCTTAACGCAGCGCGACTACGAGCAGTACTTC. This codes for CASSLTQRDYEQYF. Looking up the rest from reference TRBV11-2 and TRBJ2-7 gives the full variable domain: EAGVAQSPRYKIIEKRQSVAFWCNPISGHATLYWYQQILGQGPKLLIQFQNNGVVDDSQLPKDRFSAERLKGVDSTLKIQPAKLEDSAVYLCASSLTQRDYEQYFGPGTRLTVT.

The chain joins TRBV7-9 to TRBJ1-1; no reliable D call. This CDR3 has 13 amino acids. Germline loops: CDR1 SEHNR, CDR2 FQNEAQ (reference sequence). Trimming took off 1 base at V and 0 bases at J, with 3 bases between the two ends. The CDR3 bases are TGTGCCAGCAGCTTAGGGATGAACACTGAAGCTTTCTTT. It codes for CASSLGMNTEAFF.

This chain links TRBV7-7 with TRBJ2-1; no clear D gene. Germline V gene data show CDR1 as SSHAT and CDR2 as FNYEAQ (reference sequence). Trimming removed 5 bases from V and 5 bases from J, with 10 bases in between. The CDR3 length is 13 residues. CDR3 region: CASSQRNHNEQFF. CDR3 nucleotide sequence: TGTGCCAGCAGCCAACGAAACCACAATGAGCAGTTCTTC.

The chain uses TRBV14 and TRBJ1-1; no clear D. The CDR3 runs to 14 residues. V was shortened by 0 bases and J by 4 bases, with 9 bases between the two germline ends. Germline V CDR1 and CDR2: SGHDN, FVKESK. DNA for the CDR3: TGTGCCAGCAGCCAAGAAACACGTGGCACTGAAGCTTTCTTT. Its protein is CASSQETRGTEAFF.

The chain uses TRBV6-5 and TRBJ2-7, with D uncertain. The CDR3 is 13 amino acids. The germline V gene has CDR1 MNHEY and CDR2 SVGAGI. V shed 8 bases and J shed 3 bases, with 14 bases lying between them. CDR3 in amino acids: CASEPGGHYEQYF. Here the CDR3 DNA reads TGTGCCAGCGAACCAGGTGGGCACTACGAGCAGTACTTC.

In DNA, the CDR3 is TGCGCCAGCAGTCTCAATGTCGGGGGGGCGGGAAACACCATATATTTT. It translates to CASSLNVGGAGNTIYF. The V and J genes are TRBV23-1 and TRBJ1-3; possibly TRBD1 for D (6 bases). TRBV23-1 is identified as an open reading frame with a role that is uncertain. V was cut by 4 bases and J by 4 bases, with 17 bases left in between. The CDR3 totals 16 residues.

CDR3 sequence reads: CAWGLGQLQETQYF. For the CDR3, the DNA is TGTGCCTGGGGACTGGGCCAGTTACAAGAGACCCAGTACTTC. V gene TRBV30 combines with J gene TRBJ2-5, with a possible D match to TRBD2 (5 bases). Germline V CDR1 and CDR2: GTSNPN, SVGIG (reference sequence). The V end was cut by 5 bases, the J end by 2 bases, with 15 bases between. This CDR3 is 14 amino acids long. The whole variable domain, filled in from reference TRBV30 and TRBJ2-5, reads SQTIHQWPATLVQPVGSPLSLECTVEGTSNPNLYWYRQAAGRGLQLLFYSVGIGQISSEVPQNLSASRPQDRQFILSSKKLLLSDSGFYLCAWGLGQLQETQYFGPGTRLLVL.

This chain's CDR3 is CASRPWDGRGSPLHF. CDR3 nucleotides: TGTGCCAGCAGACCCTGGGACGGGAGGGGTTCACCCCTCCACTTT. This chain connects TRBV6-6 to TRBJ1-6; possibly TRBD1 for D (5 bases). The CDR3 totals 15 residues. Germline CDR1 and CDR2: MNHNY and SVGAGI (reference sequence). The germline V and J ends were trimmed by 6 bases and 9 bases, with 18 bases remaining between them.

V gene TRBV5-4 combines with J gene TRBJ2-1; D assignment may be TRBD1 or TRBD2 (5 bases each). V gave up 0 bases and J gave up 2 bases, with 15 bases separating them. Germline V gives CDR1 SGHNT, CDR2 YYREEE (reference sequence). CDR3 length equals 17 residues. The CDR3 is CASSLVGWGPTYNEQFF. The CDR3, as DNA: TGTGCCAGCAGCTTGGTGGGGTGGGGACCTACCTACAATGAGCAGTTCTTC.

The J gene is TRBJ2-2, the V gene TRBV25-1; no firm D call. CDR3 length: 12 residues. Trimming cost V 3 bases and J 6 bases, with 5 bases left between them. CDR1 is MGHDK and CDR2 is SYGVNS in the germline V gene. The CDR3 DNA is TGTGCCAGCAGTGATGCCCCCGGGGAGCTGTTTTTT. It specifies CASSDAPGELFF.

The chain couples TRBV9 to TRBJ2-1; tentatively, D is TRBD2 (6 bases). The CDR3 contains 15 residues. Trimming shortened V by 0 bases and J by 4 bases, and 11 bases separated the two germline ends. Germline V gives CDR1 SGDLS, CDR2 YYNGEE. CDR3 bases: TGTGCCAGCAGCGTAGGGGGGGAAATTTACAATGAGCAGTTCTTC. Protein: CASSVGGEIYNEQFF.

This sequence joins TRBV6-1 and TRBJ1-2; 7 bases are a match to TRBD1. CDR1 MNHNS and CDR2 SASEGT come from the germline V gene. Trimming cost V 6 bases and J 4 bases; bases outside gene matches: 11. The CDR3 has 15 residues. The CDR3 DNA reads as TGTGCCAGCAGCATACAGGGGTTCTCGGCCTATGGCTACACCTTC. This codes for CASSIQGFSAYGYTF.

V is TRBV7-9 and J is TRBJ1-1; D remains ambiguous. The length of the CDR3 is 14 residues. CDR1 and CDR2 from the germline V gene are SEHNR and FQNEAQ (reference sequence). Deletions cut 0 bases from V and 5 bases from J, with 10 bases between. CDR3 in DNA: TGTGCCAGCAGCTTAGCGGGGAAATCTACTGAAGCTTTCTTT. This translates into CASSLAGKSTEAFF.

The chain is built from TRBV10-3 and TRBJ2-1; D may be TRBD1 or TRBD2 (5 bases each). Germline CDR1 is ENHRY and CDR2 is SYGVKD. This CDR3 has 14 residues. Between the trimmed V and J ends, which lost 2 bases and 4 bases, there was a span of 9 bases. The CDR3 is CAISELGGYNEQFF. Written as DNA, the CDR3 is TGTGCCATCAGTGAGCTTGGGGGATACAATGAGCAGTTCTTC.

The CDR3 region has the DNA TGTGCCAGCGGGACAGGCTCTGACTATGGCTACACCTTC. Translation gives CASGTGSDYGYTF. The chain joins TRBV2 to TRBJ1-2, with TRBD1 matching over 8 bases. CDR1 is SNHLY and CDR2 is FYNNEI in the germline V gene. Losses at the gene ends were 8 bases for V and 3 bases for J; bases not matched to a gene: 5. This CDR3 comprises 13 residues.

The J gene is TRBJ1-2, the V gene TRBV5-1; no definite D call. The ends were cut back, 0 bases at V and 6 bases at J, with 12 bases in the middle. CDR1 and CDR2 from the germline V gene are SGHRS and YFSETQ. This CDR3 is built from 14 residues. This chain's CDR3 is CASSLDSVQNGYTF. CDR3 nucleotides: TGCGCCAGCAGCTTGGACTCCGTGCAGAATGGCTACACCTTC.

This chain joins TRBV9 and TRBJ1-2; possibly TRBD1 for D (6 bases). CDR3 length: 14 residues. CDR1 and CDR2 from the germline V gene are SGDLS and YYNGEE. Trimming took 4 bases from V and 4 from J, leaving 14 bases between them. CDR3 sequence: CASSIRGGSYGYTF. CDR3 sequence (DNA): TGTGCCAGCAGCATTCGAGGGGGGAGCTATGGCTACACCTTC.

The chain joins TRBV25-1 to TRBJ2-4; D remains unclear. V lost 3 bases and J 4 bases, leaving 10 bases between the germline ends. The CDR3 has 14 amino acids. Germline V gene lookup returns CDR1 MGHDK and CDR2 SYGVNS. The DNA for the CDR3 is TGTGCCAGCAGTGAGGCTAACCCTAAAAACATTCAGTACTTC. Encoded protein: CASSEANPKNIQYF.

CDR3 bases: TGTGCCAGCAGTACTCTCGGCGTAACGGGACAGCCCCAGCATTTT. Protein: CASSTLGVTGQPQHF. The genes are TRBV5-6 and TRBJ1-5; D call uncertain. The CDR3 is 15 residues long. CDR1 is SGHDT and CDR2 is YYEEEE in the germline V gene. Trimming pared 5 bases from V and 7 bases from J, leaving 19 bases between.

V is TRBV9 and J is TRBJ2-7; TRBD1 matches 7 bases. J lost 1 base, V lost 3 bases, and 4 bases had no gene match. Germline V gene sequence: CDR1 SGDLS, CDR2 YYNGEE. There are 14 residues in the CDR3. CDR3 sequence: CASSGRDSSYEQYF. The CDR3 DNA reads TGTGCCAGCAGCGGCAGGGACAGTTCCTACGAGCAGTACTTC. The full variable domain, completed using reference TRBV9 and TRBJ2-7, is DSGVTQTPKHLITATGQRVTLRCSPRSGDLSVYWYQQSLDQGLQFLIQYYNGEERAKGNILERFSAQQFPDLHSELNLSSLELGDSALYFCASSGRDSSYEQYFGPGTRLTVT.

The chain is built from TRBV7-8 and TRBJ1-1; D remains unclear. Germline loops: CDR1 SGHVS, CDR2 FQNEAQ. The CDR3 is made up of 16 amino acids. Trimming pared 5 bases from V and 2 bases from J, leaving 18 bases between. CDR3 protein: CASSDSPQGFNTEAFF. Written as DNA, the CDR3 is TGTGCCAGCAGCGATAGCCCCCAAGGGTTCAACACTGAAGCTTTCTTT. The full variable domain, completed using reference TRBV7-8 and TRBJ1-1, is GAGVSQSPRYKVAKRGQDVALRCDPISGHVSLFWYQQALGQGPEFLTYFQNEAQLDKSGLPSDRFFAERPEGSVSTLKIQRTQQEDSAVYLCASSDSPQGFNTEAFFGQGTRLTVV.

Concerning this clone: Compared with germline, one end of the junction differs, possibly owing to a read error. Other DNA variants within this sample encode the same CDR3. The J gene is TRBJ1-1, the V gene TRBV30; 7 bases match TRBD1. CDR1 is GTSNPN and CDR2 is SVGIG in the germline V gene (reference sequence). The CDR3 contains 15 residues. The CDR3 DNA is TGTGCCTGGAGTGTACTAACAGGGGCGGACACTGAGGCTTTCTTT. It specifies CAWSVLTGADTEAFF.

The chain couples TRBV5-1 to TRBJ2-1; TRBD2 is a possible D gene (6 bases). The CDR3 is 13 amino acids. V was trimmed by 7 bases and J by 5 bases, leaving 13 bases between them. Per germline, CDR1 SGHRS and CDR2 YFSETQ. The CDR3 sequence is CASSDGGDNEQFF. CDR3 nucleotides: TGCGCCAGCTCAGACGGGGGAGACAATGAGCAGTTCTTC.

V is TRBV5-1 and J is TRBJ2-7; D remains ambiguous. The V gene's germline CDR1 is SGHRS and CDR2 YFSETQ. Trimming pared 0 bases from V and 4 bases from J, leaving 14 bases between. The CDR3 sequence is 15 residues long. The CDR3 here is CASSLAESEAYEQYF. CDR3 DNA: TGCGCCAGCAGCTTGGCCGAAAGCGAAGCTTACGAGCAGTACTTC.

The V and J genes are TRBV4-1 and TRBJ2-2; D gene ambiguous. Looked up from germline, CDR1 is MGHRA and CDR2 is YSYEKL. The ends were cut back, 2 bases at V and 4 bases at J, with 14 bases in the middle. The CDR3 spans 16 residues. As DNA, the CDR3 is TGCGCCAGCAGCCAACGAAAAGTTTCGATCACCGGGGAGCTGTTTTTT. Protein: CASSQRKVSITGELFF.

The gene calls are TRBV11-3 and TRBJ2-5, with 7 positions matching TRBD1. V lost 5 bases, J lost 3 bases, and 3 bases stayed unmatched. Germline CDR1 reads SGHNT; CDR2 reads YENEEA. The CDR3 totals 13 residues. CDR3 residues: CASSPGTEETQYF. CDR3 coding DNA: TGTGCCAGCAGCCCCGGGACAGAAGAGACCCAGTACTTC.